This is a list of T cell receptor beta chains from one sample in a study of T cell responses to AZD1222 COVID-19 vaccine. TCRdb's table, derived via immunoSEQ multiplex PCR, lists solely in-frame clones and lacks some. The data show under 200,000 clones, over 75% seen once. This sample comprised peripheral blood, obtained on day 0 of AZD1222 vaccination. Receptors were obtained from an adult in good health. Both conserved end residues are part of each CDR3. Fields, in order: CDR3 protein, CDR3 DNA, J gene, clone size, D gene, V gene. A D gene is named only where the DNA matches it firmly. The listing skips clone size in some rows; elsewhere it reads once, few, many or a size class.

CDR3aa: CSTGEDYGYTF
CDR3nt: TGCAGTACAGGGGAAGATTATGGCTACACCTTC
j_gene: TRBJ1-2
abundance: NA
d_gene: TRBD1
v_gene: TRBV20-1

CDR3aa: CAIRGTGVAYGYTF
CDR3nt: TGTGCCATCCGGGGAACGGGGGTGGCCTATGGCTACACCTTC
j_gene: TRBJ1-2
abundance: NA
d_gene: NA
v_gene: TRBV6-5

CDR3aa: CASSKEVWQAPGNTIYF
CDR3nt: TGTGCCAGCAGCAAAGAGGTCTGGCAGGCTCCTGGAAACACCATATATTTT
j_gene: TRBJ1-3
abundance: NA
d_gene: NA
v_gene: TRBV21-1

CDR3aa: CASSQGGVGGKLFF
CDR3nt: TGCGCCAGCAGCCAAGGGGGAGTCGGGGGGAAACTGTTTTTT
j_gene: TRBJ1-4
abundance: once
d_gene: NA
v_gene: TRBV4-1

CDR3aa: CASSYSLTGDTEAFF
CDR3nt: TGTGCCAGCAGTTACTCGTTGACAGGGGACACTGAAGCTTTCTTT
j_gene: TRBJ1-1
abundance: once
d_gene: TRBD1
v_gene: TRBV6-5

CDR3aa: CASSLDGTGINYVGGYTF
CDR3nt: TGCGCCAGCAGCTTGGACGGGACAGGGATTAATTATGTTGGTGGCTACACCTTC
j_gene: TRBJ1-2
abundance: NA
d_gene: TRBD1
v_gene: TRBV5-1

CDR3aa: CASTSGTDNYGYTF
CDR3nt: TGCGCCAGTACATCCGGGACAGACAACTATGGCTACACCTTC
j_gene: TRBJ1-2
abundance: NA
d_gene: TRBD1
v_gene: TRBV10-2

CDR3aa: CSVEDLNPQFF
CDR3nt: TGCAGCGTTGAGGACTTGAACCCGCAGTTCTTC
j_gene: TRBJ2-1
abundance: NA
d_gene: NA
v_gene: TRBV29-1

CDR3aa: CASSLIAGSGANVLTF
CDR3nt: TGTGCCAGCAGCTTAATCGCAGGAAGTGGGGCCAACGTCCTGACTTTC
j_gene: TRBJ2-6
abundance: NA
d_gene: NA
v_gene: TRBV7-3

CDR3aa: CASSYSTGESGNTIYF
CDR3nt: TGTGCCAGCAGTTACTCGACGGGGGAATCTGGAAACACCATATATTTT
j_gene: TRBJ1-3
abundance: NA
d_gene: NA
v_gene: TRBV6-5

CDR3aa: CASSEQQGLLEKLFF
CDR3nt: TGTGCCAGCAGTGAGCAACAGGGGCTCCTAGAAAAACTGTTTTTT
j_gene: TRBJ1-4
abundance: NA
d_gene: TRBD1
v_gene: TRBV25-1

CDR3aa: CAISDGTGKNTEAFF
CDR3nt: TGTGCCATCAGTGACGGGACAGGGAAGAACACTGAAGCTTTCTTT
j_gene: TRBJ1-1
abundance: NA
d_gene: TRBD1
v_gene: TRBV10-3

CDR3aa: CASGSHPAGGTGELFF
CDR3nt: TGTGCCAGCGGATCTCATCCAGCGGGGGGGACCGGGGAGCTGTTTTTT
j_gene: TRBJ2-2
abundance: NA
d_gene: TRBD2
v_gene: TRBV27

CDR3aa: CASSLYLGVGGELFF
CDR3nt: TGTGCCAGCAGTTTATACTTGGGGGTGGGCGGGGAGCTGTTTTTT
j_gene: TRBJ2-2
abundance: NA
d_gene: NA
v_gene: TRBV27

CDR3aa: CASRAGHGVGYTF
CDR3nt: TGTGCCAGCCGTGCGGGTCATGGGGTCGGCTACACCTTC
j_gene: TRBJ1-2
abundance: few
d_gene: NA
v_gene: TRBV28

CDR3aa: CASSFRGTQYF
CDR3nt: TGTGCCAGCAGTTTTCGGGGAACCCAGTACTTC
j_gene: TRBJ2-5
abundance: NA
d_gene: NA
v_gene: TRBV28

CDR3aa: CATSEFIANGYTF
CDR3nt: TGTGCCACCAGCGAATTCATCGCTAATGGCTACACCTTC
j_gene: TRBJ1-2
abundance: NA
d_gene: NA
v_gene: TRBV15

CDR3aa: CASSFHELPGKSNEKLFF
CDR3nt: TGCGCCAGCAGCTTTCACGAACTGCCGGGGAAATCAAATGAAAAACTGTTTTTT
j_gene: TRBJ1-4
abundance: NA
d_gene: NA
v_gene: TRBV5-1

CDR3aa: CAGATGNQETQYF
CDR3nt: TGTGCCGGAGCGACAGGCAACCAAGAGACCCAGTACTTC
j_gene: TRBJ2-5
abundance: NA
d_gene: NA
v_gene: TRBV7-6

CDR3aa: CASSSADRDEQFF
CDR3nt: TGTGCCAGCAGTTCCGCCGACAGGGATGAGCAGTTCTTC
j_gene: TRBJ2-1
abundance: NA
d_gene: TRBD1
v_gene: TRBV6-5

CDR3aa: CASRSRQGPNTEAFF
CDR3nt: TGTGCCAGCAGAAGTCGACAGGGCCCGAACACTGAAGCTTTCTTT
j_gene: TRBJ1-1
abundance: NA
d_gene: TRBD1
v_gene: TRBV2

CDR3aa: CASSSPGTGTYEQYF
CDR3nt: TGTGCCAGCTCCTCCCCCGGGACAGGGACCTACGAGCAGTACTTC
j_gene: TRBJ2-7
abundance: NA
d_gene: TRBD1
v_gene: TRBV18

CDR3aa: CATSRVGALLGTDTQYF
CDR3nt: TGTGCCACCAGCAGAGTAGGGGCACTATTAGGCACAGATACGCAGTATTTT
j_gene: TRBJ2-3
abundance: NA
d_gene: NA
v_gene: TRBV15

CDR3aa: CASSPMMGGTEAFF
CDR3nt: TGTGCCAGCAGCCCAATGATGGGGGGAACTGAAGCTTTCTTT
j_gene: TRBJ1-1
abundance: NA
d_gene: NA
v_gene: TRBV6-4

CDR3aa: CATSRHGFNTEAFF
CDR3nt: TGTGCCACCAGCAGACACGGGTTTAACACTGAAGCTTTCTTT
j_gene: TRBJ1-1
abundance: NA
d_gene: NA
v_gene: TRBV15

CDR3aa: CASSLILAGAGELFF
CDR3nt: TGTGCCAGCAGCTTAATACTAGCGGGGGCCGGGGAGCTGTTTTTT
j_gene: TRBJ2-2
abundance: NA
d_gene: TRBD2
v_gene: TRBV7-3

CDR3aa: CASSLFDTQYF
CDR3nt: TGTGCCAGCAGCTTATTTGATACGCAGTATTTT
j_gene: TRBJ2-3
abundance: few
d_gene: NA
v_gene: TRBV11-2

CDR3aa: CASSSNPTYPQETQYF
CDR3nt: TGCGCCAGCAGCTCAAACCCGACATACCCCCAAGAGACCCAGTACTTC
j_gene: TRBJ2-5
abundance: once
d_gene: NA
v_gene: TRBV4-1

CDR3aa: CASSQGRESGYTF
CDR3nt: TGTGCCAGCAGCCAAGGACGGGAAAGTGGCTACACCTTC
j_gene: TRBJ1-2
abundance: NA
d_gene: NA
v_gene: TRBV7-3

CDR3aa: CASSYNRGDGEKLFF
CDR3nt: TGTGCCAGCAGTTACAACAGGGGAGATGGTGAAAAACTGTTTTTT
j_gene: TRBJ1-4
abundance: NA
d_gene: TRBD1
v_gene: TRBV6-2/TRBV6-3

CDR3aa: CASSPRRDRFSPYEQYF
CDR3nt: TGTGCCAGCAGCCCCAGGAGGGACAGGTTCTCCCCCTACGAGCAGTACTTC
j_gene: TRBJ2-7
abundance: NA
d_gene: TRBD1
v_gene: TRBV7-2

CDR3aa: CASSVAGQYGYTF
CDR3nt: TGTGCCAGCAGCGTAGCAGGACAGTATGGCTACACCTTC
j_gene: TRBJ1-2
abundance: NA
d_gene: NA
v_gene: TRBV9

CDR3aa: CASSAENVYGYTF
CDR3nt: TGTGCCAGTAGTGCGGAAAACGTTTATGGCTACACCTTC
j_gene: TRBJ1-2
abundance: NA
d_gene: NA
v_gene: TRBV19

CDR3aa: CAITELGGTEAFF
CDR3nt: TGTGCCATCACCGAATTGGGGGGCACTGAAGCTTTCTTT
j_gene: TRBJ1-1
abundance: NA
d_gene: NA
v_gene: TRBV10-3

CDR3aa: CASSYLRGRTSNGNTIYF
CDR3nt: TGTGCCAGTAGCTACCTCCGGGGACGGACTTCCAATGGAAACACCATATATTTT
j_gene: TRBJ1-3
abundance: NA
d_gene: NA
v_gene: TRBV19

CDR3aa: CASSNSGLAVSKFF
CDR3nt: TGTGCCAGTAGTAACTCTGGACTAGCGGTTAGTAAGTTCTTC
j_gene: TRBJ2-1
abundance: NA
d_gene: TRBD2
v_gene: TRBV19

CDR3aa: CASSPSRTGNTEAFF
CDR3nt: TGTGCCAGCAGCCCCTCTAGGACGGGGAACACTGAAGCTTTCTTT
j_gene: TRBJ1-1
abundance: NA
d_gene: NA
v_gene: TRBV3-1/TRBV3-2

CDR3aa: CASSPQGKNTEAFF
CDR3nt: TGTGCCAGTAGTCCGCAGGGGAAGAACACTGAAGCTTTCTTT
j_gene: TRBJ1-1
abundance: NA
d_gene: NA
v_gene: TRBV19

CDR3aa: CASSLAGLEDTQYF
CDR3nt: TGTGCCAGCAGCTTAGCGGGATTGGAAGATACGCAGTATTTT
j_gene: TRBJ2-3
abundance: NA
d_gene: NA
v_gene: TRBV7-2

CDR3aa: CASRTGGGPSYEQYF
CDR3nt: TGTGCCAGCAGAACAGGGGGCGGCCCATCCTACGAGCAGTACTTC
j_gene: TRBJ2-7
abundance: once
d_gene: TRBD1
v_gene: TRBV6-5

CDR3aa: CASSPVKTGTYGYTF
CDR3nt: TGCGCCAGCAGCCCAGTGAAAACAGGGACCTATGGCTACACCTTC
j_gene: TRBJ1-2
abundance: NA
d_gene: NA
v_gene: TRBV4-1